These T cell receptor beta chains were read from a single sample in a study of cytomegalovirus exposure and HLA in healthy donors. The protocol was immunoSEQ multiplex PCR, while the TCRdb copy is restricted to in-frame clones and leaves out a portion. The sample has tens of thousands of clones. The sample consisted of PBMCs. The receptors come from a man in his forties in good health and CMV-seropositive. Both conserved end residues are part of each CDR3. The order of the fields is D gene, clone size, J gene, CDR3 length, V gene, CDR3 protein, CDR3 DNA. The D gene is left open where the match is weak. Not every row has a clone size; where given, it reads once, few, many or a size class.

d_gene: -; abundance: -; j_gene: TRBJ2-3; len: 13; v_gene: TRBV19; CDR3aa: CASRRISTDTQYF; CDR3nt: TGTGCCAGTAGGCGGATTAGCACAGATACGCAGTATTTT
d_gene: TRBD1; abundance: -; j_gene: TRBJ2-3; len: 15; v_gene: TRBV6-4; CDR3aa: CASSRDRGRTDTQYF; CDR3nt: TGTGCCAGCAGCCGGGACAGGGGGCGCACAGATACGCAGTATTTT
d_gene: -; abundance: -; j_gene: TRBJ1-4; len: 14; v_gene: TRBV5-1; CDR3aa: CASGEGAANEKLFF; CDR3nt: TGCGCCAGCGGTGAGGGAGCAGCTAATGAAAAACTGTTTTTT
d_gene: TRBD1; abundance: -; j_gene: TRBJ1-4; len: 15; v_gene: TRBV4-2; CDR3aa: CASTQGRGLGEKLFF; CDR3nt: TGTGCCAGCACCCAGGGCAGGGGGCTTGGTGAAAAACTGTTTTTT
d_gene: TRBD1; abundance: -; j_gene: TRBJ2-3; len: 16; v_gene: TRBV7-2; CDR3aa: CASSRDRGRPTDTQYF; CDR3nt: TGTGCCAGCAGCCGCGACAGGGGGCGACCGACAGATACGCAGTATTTT
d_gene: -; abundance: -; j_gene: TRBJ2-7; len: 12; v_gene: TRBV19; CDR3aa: CASSTDIYEQYF; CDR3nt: TGTGCCAGTAGTACGGACATCTACGAGCAGTACTTC
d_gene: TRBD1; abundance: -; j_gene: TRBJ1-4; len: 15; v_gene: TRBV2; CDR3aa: CASKRTGPTNEKLFF; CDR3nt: TGTGCCAGCAAAAGGACAGGCCCGACTAATGAAAAACTGTTTTTT
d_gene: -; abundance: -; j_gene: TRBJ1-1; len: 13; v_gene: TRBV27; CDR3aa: CASSLSPPLEAFF; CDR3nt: TGTGCCAGCAGTTTATCTCCTCCCCTTGAAGCTTTCTTT
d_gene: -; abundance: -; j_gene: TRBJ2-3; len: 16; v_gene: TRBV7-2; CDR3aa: CASSLARGLSTDTQYF; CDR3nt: TGTGCCAGCAGCTTAGCGCGGGGTCTTAGCACAGATACGCAGTATTTT
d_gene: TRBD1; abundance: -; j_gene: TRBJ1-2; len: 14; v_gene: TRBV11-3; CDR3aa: CASSPQGGWGGYTF; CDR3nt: TGTGCCAGCAGCCCGCAGGGGGGATGGGGTGGCTACACCTTC
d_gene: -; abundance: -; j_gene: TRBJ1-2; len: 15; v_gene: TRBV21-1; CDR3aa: CASSKREGQNYGYTF; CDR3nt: TGTGCCAGCAGCAAAAGAGAGGGACAGAACTATGGCTACACCTTC
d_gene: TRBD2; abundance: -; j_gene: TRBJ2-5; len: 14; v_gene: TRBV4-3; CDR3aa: CASSRTSGSETQYF; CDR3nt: TGCGCCAGCAGCCGGACTAGCGGGAGCGAGACCCAGTACTTC
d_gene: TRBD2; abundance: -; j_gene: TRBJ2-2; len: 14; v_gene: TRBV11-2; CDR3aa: CASSLPGGTGELFF; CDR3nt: TGTGCCAGCAGCTTACCGGGGGGCACCGGGGAGCTGTTTTTT
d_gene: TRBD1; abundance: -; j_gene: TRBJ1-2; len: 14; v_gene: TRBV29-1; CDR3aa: CSAIQGSSGYGYTF; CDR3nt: TGCAGCGCCATACAGGGGTCTTCTGGCTATGGCTACACCTTC
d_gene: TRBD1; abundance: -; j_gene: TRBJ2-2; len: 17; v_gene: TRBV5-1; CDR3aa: CASSLTDWTGRTGELFF; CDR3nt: TGCGCCAGCAGCTTGACTGACTGGACAGGGCGCACCGGGGAGCTGTTTTTT
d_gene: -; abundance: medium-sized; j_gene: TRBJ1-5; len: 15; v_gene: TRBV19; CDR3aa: CASTGDQGFNQPQHF; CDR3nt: TGTGCCAGTACCGGAGATCAGGGATTCAATCAGCCCCAGCATTTT
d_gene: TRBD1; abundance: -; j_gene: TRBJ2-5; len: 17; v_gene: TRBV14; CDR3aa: CASSQGDRGQGRETQYF; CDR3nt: TGTGCCAGCAGCCAAGGGGACCGGGGACAGGGTCGGGAGACCCAGTACTTC
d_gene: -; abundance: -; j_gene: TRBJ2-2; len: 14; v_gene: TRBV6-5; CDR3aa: CASTPDRNTGELFF; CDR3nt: TGTGCCAGCACCCCGGACAGGAACACCGGGGAGCTGTTTTTT
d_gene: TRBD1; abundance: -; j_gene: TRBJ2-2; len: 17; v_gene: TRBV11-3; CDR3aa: CASSLDGQGLIGGELFF; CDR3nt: TGTGCCAGCAGCTTAGATGGACAGGGTTTGATTGGCGGGGAGCTGTTTTTT
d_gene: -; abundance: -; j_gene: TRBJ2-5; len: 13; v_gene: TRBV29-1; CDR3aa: CSVTRGYQETQYF; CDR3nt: TGCAGCGTAACCAGGGGTTACCAAGAGACCCAGTACTTC
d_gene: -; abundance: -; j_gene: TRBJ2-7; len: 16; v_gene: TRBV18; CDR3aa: CASSPSGTLMIYEQYF; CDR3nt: TGTGCCAGCTCACCCTCCGGGACATTGATGATCTACGAGCAGTACTTC
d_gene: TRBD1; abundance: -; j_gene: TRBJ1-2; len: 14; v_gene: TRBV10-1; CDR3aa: CASSPGQGNYGYTF; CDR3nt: TGCGCCAGCAGTCCCGGACAGGGAAACTATGGCTACACCTTC
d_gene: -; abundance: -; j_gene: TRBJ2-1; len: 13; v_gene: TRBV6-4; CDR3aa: CASSDASGSEQFF; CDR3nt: TGTGCCAGCAGTGACGCTAGTGGTAGTGAGCAGTTCTTC
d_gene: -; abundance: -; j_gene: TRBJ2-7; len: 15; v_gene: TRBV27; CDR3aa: CASSLNPPGANEQYF; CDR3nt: TGTGCCAGCAGTCTAAATCCGCCAGGGGCAAACGAGCAGTACTTC
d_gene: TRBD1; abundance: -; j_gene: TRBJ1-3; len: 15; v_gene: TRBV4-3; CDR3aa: CASSQGQGSGNTIYF; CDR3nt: TGCGCCAGCAGCCAAGGACAGGGCTCTGGAAACACCATATATTTT
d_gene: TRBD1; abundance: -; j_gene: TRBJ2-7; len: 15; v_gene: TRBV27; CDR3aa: CASSLSGQGAVEQYF; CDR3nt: TGTGCCAGCAGTTTATCGGGACAGGGGGCTGTCGAGCAGTACTTC
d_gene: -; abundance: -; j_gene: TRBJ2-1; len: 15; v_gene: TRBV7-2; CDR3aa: CASSLLGTNYNEQFF; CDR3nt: TGTGCCAGCAGCTTACTCGGGACAAACTACAATGAGCAGTTCTTC
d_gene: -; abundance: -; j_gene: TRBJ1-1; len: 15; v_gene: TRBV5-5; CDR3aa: CASSPGVFRDTEAFF; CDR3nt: TGTGCCAGCAGCCCGGGGGTGTTTAGGGACACTGAAGCTTTCTTT
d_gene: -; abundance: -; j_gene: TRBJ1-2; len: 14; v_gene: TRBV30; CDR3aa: CAWSVQVPNYGYTF; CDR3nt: TGTGCCTGGAGTGTACAGGTCCCTAACTATGGCTACACCTTC
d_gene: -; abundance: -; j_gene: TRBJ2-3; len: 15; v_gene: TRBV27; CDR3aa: CASSLWGDLVDTQYF; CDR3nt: TGTGCCAGCAGTTTATGGGGAGATCTCGTCGATACGCAGTATTTT
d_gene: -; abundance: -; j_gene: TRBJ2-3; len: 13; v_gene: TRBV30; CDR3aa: CAWSSGGTDTQYF; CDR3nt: TGTGCCTGGAGTTCCGGGGGCACAGATACGCAGTATTTT
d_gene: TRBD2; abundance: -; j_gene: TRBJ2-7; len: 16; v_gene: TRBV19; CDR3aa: CASSIDGTSGRAPQYF; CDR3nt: TGTGCCAGTAGTATAGATGGGACTAGCGGGAGGGCCCCGCAGTACTTC
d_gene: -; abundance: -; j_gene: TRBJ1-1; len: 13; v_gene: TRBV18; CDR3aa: CASSPGRNTEAFF; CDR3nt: TGTGCCAGCTCTCCAGGGAGGAACACTGAAGCTTTCTTT